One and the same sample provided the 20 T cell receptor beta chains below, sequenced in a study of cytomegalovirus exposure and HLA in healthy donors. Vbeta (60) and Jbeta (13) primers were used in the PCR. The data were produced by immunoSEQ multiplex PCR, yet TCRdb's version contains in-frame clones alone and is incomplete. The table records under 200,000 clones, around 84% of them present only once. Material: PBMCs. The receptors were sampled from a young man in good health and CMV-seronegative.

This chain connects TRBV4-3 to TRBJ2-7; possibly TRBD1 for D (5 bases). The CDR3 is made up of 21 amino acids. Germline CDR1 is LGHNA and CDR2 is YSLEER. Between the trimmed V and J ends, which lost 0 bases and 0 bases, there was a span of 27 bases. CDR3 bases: TGCGCCAGCAGCCAAGATCGGAAACAGGCGAGCCAAACTGCCCGCTCCTACGAGCAGTACTTC. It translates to CASSQDRKQASQTARSYEQYF.

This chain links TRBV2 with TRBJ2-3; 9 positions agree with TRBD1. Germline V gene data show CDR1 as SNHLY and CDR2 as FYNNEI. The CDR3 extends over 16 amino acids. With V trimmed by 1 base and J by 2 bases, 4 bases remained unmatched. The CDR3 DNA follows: TGTGCCAGCAGTGAAGTAGGGACAGGGCCCACAGATACGCAGTATTTT. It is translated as CASSEVGTGPTDTQYF.

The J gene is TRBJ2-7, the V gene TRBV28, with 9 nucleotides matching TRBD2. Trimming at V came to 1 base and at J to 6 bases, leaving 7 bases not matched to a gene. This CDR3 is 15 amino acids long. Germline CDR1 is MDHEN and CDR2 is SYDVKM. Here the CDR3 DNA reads TGTGCCAGCAGTTTATTAGCGGGAGTAGTAGGCGAGCAGTACTTC. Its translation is CASSLLAGVVGEQYF.

DNA of the CDR3: TGCGCCAGCAGCTGGGGACAGGACATGAACACTGAAGCTTTCTTT. Amino acids: CASSWGQDMNTEAFF. The V and J genes are TRBV5-1 and TRBJ1-1; 8 bases fit TRBD1. Germline V gives CDR1 SGHRS, CDR2 YFSETQ. The CDR3 runs to 15 residues. V lost 3 bases to trimming and J lost 0 bases; unmatched junction nucleotides: 4.

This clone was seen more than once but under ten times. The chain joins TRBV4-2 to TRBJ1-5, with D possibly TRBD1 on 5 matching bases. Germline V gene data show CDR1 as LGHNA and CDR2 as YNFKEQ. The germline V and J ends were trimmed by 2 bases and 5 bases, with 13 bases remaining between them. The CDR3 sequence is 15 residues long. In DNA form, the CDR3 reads TGTGCCAGCAGCCAATCCCCGCAGGGCGATCAGCCCCAGCATTTT. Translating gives CASSQSPQGDQPQHF.

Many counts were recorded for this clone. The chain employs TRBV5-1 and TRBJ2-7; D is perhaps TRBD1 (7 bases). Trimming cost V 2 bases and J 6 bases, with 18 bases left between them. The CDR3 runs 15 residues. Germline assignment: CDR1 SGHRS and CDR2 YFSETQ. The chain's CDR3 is CASSFGGGGGGEQYF. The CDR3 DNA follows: TGCGCCAGCAGCTTCGGGGGTGGAGGGGGCGGCGAGCAGTACTTC. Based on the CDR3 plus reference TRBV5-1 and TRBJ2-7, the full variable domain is KAGVTQTPRYLIKTRGQQVTLSCSPISGHRSVSWYQQTPGQGLQFLFEYFSETQRNKGNFPGRFSGRQFSNSRSEMNVSTLELGDSALYLCASSFGGGGGGEQYFGPGTRLTVT.

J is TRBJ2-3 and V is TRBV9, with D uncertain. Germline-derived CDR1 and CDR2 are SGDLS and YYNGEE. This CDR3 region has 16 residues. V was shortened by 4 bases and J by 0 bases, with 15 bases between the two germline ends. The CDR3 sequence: CASSMGLTSSTDTQYF. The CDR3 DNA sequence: TGTGCCAGCAGCATGGGCCTTACCTCTAGCACAGATACGCAGTATTTT.

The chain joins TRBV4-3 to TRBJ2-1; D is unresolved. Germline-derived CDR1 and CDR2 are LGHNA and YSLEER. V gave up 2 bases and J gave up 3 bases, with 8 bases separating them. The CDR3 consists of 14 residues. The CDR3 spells CASSQFYHYNEQFF. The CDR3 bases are TGCGCCAGCAGCCAATTCTACCACTACAATGAGCAGTTCTTC.

The CDR3 DNA follows: TGTGCCAACCGGACTAGGGCTTCCTACGAGCAGTACTTC. Residues: CANRTRASYEQYF. This chain joins TRBV10-3 and TRBJ2-7; 7 bases align to TRBD2. Germline V gene data show CDR1 as ENHRY and CDR2 as SYGVKD. The junction had 7 bases not matched to a gene; V was cut back by 10 bases and J by 1 base. The CDR3 is made up of 13 amino acids.

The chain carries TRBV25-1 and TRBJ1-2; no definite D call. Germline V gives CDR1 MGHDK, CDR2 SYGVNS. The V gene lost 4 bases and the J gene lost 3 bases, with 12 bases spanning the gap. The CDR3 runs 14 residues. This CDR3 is CASSAGPGYYGYTF. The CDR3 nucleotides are TGTGCCAGCAGTGCAGGCCCGGGATACTATGGCTACACCTTC.

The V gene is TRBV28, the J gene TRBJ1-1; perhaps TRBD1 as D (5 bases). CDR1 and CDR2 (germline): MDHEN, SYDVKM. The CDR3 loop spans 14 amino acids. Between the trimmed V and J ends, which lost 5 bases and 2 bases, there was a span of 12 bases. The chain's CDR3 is CASSGGTANTEAFF. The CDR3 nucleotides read TGTGCCAGCAGTGGGGGGACGGCCAACACTGAAGCTTTCTTT.

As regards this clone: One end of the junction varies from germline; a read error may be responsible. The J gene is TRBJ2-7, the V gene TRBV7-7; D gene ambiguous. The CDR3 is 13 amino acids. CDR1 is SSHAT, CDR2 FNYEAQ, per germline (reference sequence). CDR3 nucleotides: TGTGCTAGCAGCTTATCGCCGCGGTACGAGCAGTACTTC. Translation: CASSLSPRYEQYF.

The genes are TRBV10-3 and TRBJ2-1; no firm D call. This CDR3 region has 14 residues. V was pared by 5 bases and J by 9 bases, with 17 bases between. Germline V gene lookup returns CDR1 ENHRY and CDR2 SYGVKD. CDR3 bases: TGTGCCATCAGTCCCCAACCGGGTTTAGGTGAGCAGTTCTTC. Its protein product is CAISPQPGLGEQFF.

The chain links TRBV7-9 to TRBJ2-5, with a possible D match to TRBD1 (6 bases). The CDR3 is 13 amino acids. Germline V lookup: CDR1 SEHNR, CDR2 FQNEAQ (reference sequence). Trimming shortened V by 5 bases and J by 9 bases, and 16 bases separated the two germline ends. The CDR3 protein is CASSPRTEPAQYF. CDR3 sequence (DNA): TGTGCCAGCAGCCCCCGGACAGAGCCGGCCCAGTACTTC. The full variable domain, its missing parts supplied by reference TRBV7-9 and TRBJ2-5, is DTGVSQNPRHKITKRGQNVTFRCDPISEHNRLYWYRQTLGQGPEFLTYFQNEAQLEKSRLLSDRFSAERPKGSFSTLEIQRTEQGDSAMYLCASSPRTEPAQYFGPGTRLLVL.

The CDR3 nucleotides are TGTGCCAGCAGCTCGCACAGTCAGCCCCAGCATTTT. Amino acids: CASSSHSQPQHF. This chain connects TRBV7-2 to TRBJ1-5; D remains ambiguous. Looked up from germline, CDR1 is SGHTA and CDR2 is FQGNSA. CDR3 size: 12 residues. V lost 4 bases, J lost 6 bases, and 7 bases lay in between.

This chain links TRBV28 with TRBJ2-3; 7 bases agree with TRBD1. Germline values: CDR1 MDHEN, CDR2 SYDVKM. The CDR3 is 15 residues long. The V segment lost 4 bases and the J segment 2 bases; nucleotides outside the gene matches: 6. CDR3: CASSSRDSLTDTQYF. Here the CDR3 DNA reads TGTGCCAGCAGTTCCCGGGACAGCCTCACAGATACGCAGTATTTT.

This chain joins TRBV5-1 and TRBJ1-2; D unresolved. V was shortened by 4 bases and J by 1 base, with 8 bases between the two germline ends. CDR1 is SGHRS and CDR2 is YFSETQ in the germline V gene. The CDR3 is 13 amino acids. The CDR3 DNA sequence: TGCGCCAGCAGCCCGGAGGGTAACTATGGCTACACCTTC. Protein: CASSPEGNYGYTF.

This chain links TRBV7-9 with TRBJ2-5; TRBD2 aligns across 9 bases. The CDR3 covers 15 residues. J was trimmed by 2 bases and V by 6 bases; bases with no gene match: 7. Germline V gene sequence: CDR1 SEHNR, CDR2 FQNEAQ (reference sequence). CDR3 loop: CASSPGTSRQETQYF. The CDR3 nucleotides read TGTGCCAGCAGTCCAGGGACTAGCAGGCAAGAGACCCAGTACTTC.

The CDR3 region has the DNA TGTGCCAGCAGCAAGCTTGTCCACAGCGGAAGCTCCTACAATGAGCAGTTCTTC. Its protein is CASSKLVHSGSSYNEQFF. The chain has TRBV21-1 and TRBJ2-1; the table's D gene call, TRBD2, was not cross checked with the DNA. TRBV21-1 is noted as a pseudogene. The CDR3 contains 18 residues.

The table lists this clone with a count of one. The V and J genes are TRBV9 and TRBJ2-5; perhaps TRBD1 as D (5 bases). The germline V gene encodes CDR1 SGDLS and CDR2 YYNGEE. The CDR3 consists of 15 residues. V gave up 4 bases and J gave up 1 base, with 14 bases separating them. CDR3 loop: CASSLGRVSQETQYF. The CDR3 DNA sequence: TGTGCCAGCAGCCTGGGCAGGGTGAGCCAAGAGACCCAGTACTTC.